One and the same sample provided the 10 T cell receptor beta chains below, sequenced in a study of T cell responses to AZD1222 COVID-19 vaccine. The assay was immunoSEQ multiplex PCR, and TCRdb's table has in-frame clones only and misses some. The profile covers around 160,000 clones, with under 95% appearing a single time and roughly 2.9% taken by the ten largest. The sequencing used peripheral blood, collected on day 0 of MenACWY control vaccination. These receptors came from an adult in good health.

V gene TRBV7-2 combines with J gene TRBJ1-2; D call uncertain. Trimming removed 8 bases from V and 4 bases from J, with 17 bases in between. CDR1 SGHTA and CDR2 FQGNSA come from the germline V gene. The CDR3 has 14 amino acids. CDR3 in amino acids: CASALPPTSYGYTF. CDR3 nucleotide sequence: TGTGCCAGCGCCCTGCCCCCAACATCCTATGGCTACACCTTC.

The genes are TRBV27 and TRBJ2-7; 9 nucleotides line up with TRBD2. Germline assignment: CDR1 MNHEY and CDR2 SMNVEV (reference sequence). With 2 bases clipped from V and 7 bases from J, the junction kept 6 bases outside the gene matches. The CDR3 totals 14 residues. The CDR3 sequence: CASSLAGGPGEQYF. In DNA, the CDR3 is TGTGCCAGCAGTTTAGCGGGAGGGCCGGGGGAGCAGTACTTC.

The rearrangement links TRBV6-5 to TRBJ1-5, with D tentatively TRBD1 (5 bases). Trimming removed 10 bases from V and 4 bases from J, with 14 bases in between. The CDR3 is made up of 13 amino acids. From germline, CDR1 is MNHEY and CDR2 SVGAGI. The CDR3 DNA is TGTGCCACCATGGCAGGGTTTAATCAGCCCCAGCATTTT. Protein sequence: CATMAGFNQPQHF.

The chain carries TRBV25-1 and TRBJ1-3; no definite D call. Germline CDR1 is MGHDK and CDR2 is SYGVNS. The CDR3 is made up of 16 amino acids. V lost 3 bases, J lost 0 bases, and 12 bases lay in between. CDR3 in DNA: TGTGCCAGCAGTGAGGTTTGGGCAGACTCTGGAAACACCATATATTTT. Amino acid sequence: CASSEVWADSGNTIYF.

This sequence joins TRBV10-2 and TRBJ1-2; D might be TRBD1 (6 bases). CDR1 and CDR2 from the germline V gene are WSHSY and SAAADI. The CDR3 consists of 16 residues. V lost 5 bases to trimming and J lost 1 base, with 17 bases between them. The CDR3 region has the DNA TGCGCCAGCAGTATTTCCCCCGGGACACATAACTATGGCTACACCTTC. Amino acid sequence: CASSISPGTHNYGYTF.

The chain uses TRBV7-9 and TRBJ2-2; 12 bases map to TRBD2. V shed 4 bases and J 6 bases; nucleotides not matched to a gene: 9. CDR3 length: 17 residues. The V gene's germline CDR1 is SEHNR and CDR2 FQNEAQ (reference sequence). The CDR3 spells CASSSSGLAGPSGELFF. The CDR3 region has the DNA TGTGCCAGCAGCTCCTCCGGACTAGCGGGGCCTTCCGGGGAGCTGTTTTTT.

The DNA of the CDR3 is TGTGCCAGCAGCTTAGGAGGGACAGGGTATCAGCCCCAGCATTTT. Its translation: CASSLGGTGYQPQHF. The rearrangement uses TRBV7-6 and TRBJ1-5, with 9 bases lining up with TRBD1. The length of the CDR3 is 15 residues. The V and J ends lost 1 base and 5 bases, in that order; junction bases with no gene match: 3. Per the germline V gene, CDR1 is SGHVS and CDR2 is FNYEAQ.

This clone was detected only a few times. The V and J genes are TRBV28 and TRBJ1-2, with 9 bases that match TRBD1. Germline CDR1 reads MDHEN; CDR2 reads SYDVKM. Trimming removed 1 base from V and 8 bases from J; junction bases left unmatched: 2. The CDR3 covers 13 residues. CDR3 in DNA: TGTGCCAGCAGTTTATCCGACAGGGGGGGCTACACCTTC. Translated, it gives CASSLSDRGGYTF.

The rearrangement joins TRBV14 to TRBJ1-1, with 7 bases that match TRBD1. The CDR3 has 14 amino acids. CDR1 is SGHDN, CDR2 FVKESK, per germline. V was pared by 0 bases and J by 9 bases, with 7 bases of the junction left unmatched. This CDR3 reads CASSQDTVRGQAFF. In nucleotides, the CDR3 is TGTGCCAGCAGCCAAGATACAGTGAGGGGGCAAGCTTTCTTT. Full variable domain (missing parts from reference TRBV14 and TRBJ1-1): EAGVTQFPSHSVIEKGQTVTLRCDPISGHDNLYWYRRVMGKEIKFLLHFVKESKQDESGMPNNRFLAERTGGTYSTLKVQPAELEDSGVYFCASSQDTVRGQAFFGQGTRLTVV.

CDR3 protein: CASSLGGGGTEAFF. The CDR3 DNA reads as TGTGCCAGCAGCTTAGGCGGAGGGGGCACTGAAGCTTTCTTT. This sequence joins TRBV11-3 and TRBJ1-1; tentatively, D is TRBD1 (6 bases). Germline CDR1 reads SGHNT; CDR2 reads YENEEA. The CDR3 sequence is 14 residues long. V was trimmed by 1 base and J by 4 bases, leaving 10 bases between them.